These T cell receptor beta chains were read from a single sample in a study of T cell changes during pregnancy in multiple sclerosis. Produced via immunoSEQ multiplex PCR; TCRdb's table is partial and in-frame only. The sample lists 50,000 or so clones, roughly 95% occurring once. Sequencing used CD4+ T cells from peripheral blood mononuclear cells, obtained in the third trimester of pregnancy. The receptor source for this set is a female donor with multiple sclerosis, enrolled in a pregnancy study. The CDR3 runs from the conserved cysteine through the conserved F or W. D genes are given only for firm matches. Clone size is given for some rows only: seen once, a few or many times, or a class if the clone is expanded.

clone size	J gene	V gene	D gene	CDR3 DNA	CDR3 protein
once	TRBJ1-2	TRBV19	TRBD1	TGTGCCAGTCGACAGGGCGACTATGGCTACACCTTC	CASRQGDYGYTF
-	TRBJ2-3	TRBV9	TRBD1	TGTGCCAGCAGCCCCGACAGGGGTACAGTAGATACGCAGTATTTT	CASSPDRGTVDTQYF
-	TRBJ2-1	TRBV21-1	-	TGTGCCAGCAGCACCTTGAGCGATGAGCAGTTCTTC	CASSTLSDEQFF
-	TRBJ2-2	TRBV18	TRBD2	TGTGCCAGCTCACCTTTAGCGGGAGCTAACACCGGGGAGCTGTTTTTT	CASSPLAGANTGELFF
-	TRBJ1-2	TRBV7-2	-	TGTGCCAGCAGCTTCCAGGGGTTGTACTATGGCTACACCTTC	CASSFQGLYYGYTF
-	TRBJ1-6	TRBV19	TRBD1	TGTGCTACTGGGCAGGGGGTGAGTAATTCACCCCTCCACTTT	CATGQGVSNSPLHF
-	TRBJ2-5	TRBV13	TRBD2	TGTGCCAGCAGCCTACGTTCGGGGGGAATACAAGAGACCCAGTACTTC	CASSLRSGGIQETQYF
once	TRBJ2-7	TRBV5-1	TRBD1	TGCGCCAGCAGCCCTTACGGGACAGGGGATAAGGGGCAGTACTTC	CASSPYGTGDKGQYF
-	TRBJ2-1	TRBV7-2	TRBD2	TGTGCCAGCAGCGTCACTAGCGGGGGGTACAATGAGCAGTTCTTC	CASSVTSGGYNEQFF
-	TRBJ1-1	TRBV7-2	-	TGTGCCAGCAGCTTACTATCAATGGGGGCAGTGACTGAAGCTTTCTTT	CASSLLSMGAVTEAFF
-	TRBJ2-2	TRBV2	-	TGTGCCAGCAAGTTGCGGGATAGTGTCACCGGGGAGCTGTTTTTT	CASKLRDSVTGELFF
-	TRBJ2-3	TRBV4-3	TRBD2	TGCGCCAGCAGCCAAGAGGGGGTTGGGCCCGCGGGGGAAGATACGCAGTATTTT	CASSQEGVGPAGEDTQYF
once	TRBJ2-1	TRBV7-6	TRBD2	TGTGCCAGCGGCCCCTCGGGGAGGGGGCAGTTCTTC	CASGPSGRGQFF
-	TRBJ2-3	TRBV10-3	-	TGTGCCATCAGAGCACTAGCTGGCACAGATACGCAGTATTTT	CAIRALAGTDTQYF
-	TRBJ2-3	TRBV7-6	-	TGTGCCAGCAGCTTTCTTTCCTTGGATACGCAGTATTTT	CASSFLSLDTQYF